This T cell receptor beta chain was obtained from a study of T cells in Graves' hyperthyroidism and ophthalmopathy. Study-wide results and caveats: Most thyroid clonotypes that were expanded above 0.001 also turned up in blood. Ophthalmopathy and stable hyperthyroidism were separated by a 13 V-J model. Ophthalmopathy got predicted by the model a median 6.5 months before its onset.

CDR1 and CDR2 from the germline V gene are DFQATT and SNEGSKA (reference sequence). This CDR3 is 14 amino acids long. V shed 0 bases, J shed 6 bases, and the junction held 2 bases outside the gene matches. Amplified TCR beta CDR3 regions came from RNA transcripts. RT-PCR in the first round (using the HTBI primer set) targeted the TCR CDR3. MiXCR, run by TCRdb on the multiplex PCR reads, gives a single entry per CDR3 protein. Of hundreds of thousands of distinct CDR3 sequences in the sample, 15% to 20% were seen once. This clonotype was picked up many times. The antigen remains undetermined. Reasons for excluding patients were uncontrolled infection, other autoimmune disease, pregnancy or lactation.

The sequenced sample was blood. This chain joins TRBV20-1 and TRBJ1-5, with 10 bases that match TRBD1. The sequence was collected from a woman aged 18 to 35 with Graves' hyperthyroidism. CDR3 nucleotides: TGCAGTGCTAGAGACGGACAGGGGGGTCAGCCCCAGCATTTT. This translates into CSARDGQGGQPQHF.